This T cell receptor beta chain was retrieved from a study of radiation and T cells in renal cell carcinoma. Study-wide findings and caveats: In blood, top tumor clones expanded by 2 weeks, shrinking by 4.

Documented time point: blood 4 weeks post-SBRT, at nephrectomy. Treatment of the sample: 15 Gy SBRT to primary tumor, nephrectomy 4 weeks later. Nephrectomy followed 15 Gy stereotactic body radiation by 4 weeks. Radiation-treated patients gave blood at baseline, week 2 and week 4. This renal cell carcinoma was of the clear cell type. Here immunoSEQ multiplex PCR was the method, and the copy in TCRdb shows in-frame clones only, minus some. The sample records about 170,000 clones, about 88% being singletons. This clone was recorded a few times. Its antigen remains unidentified. The CDR3 has 16 amino acids. The V and J ends lost 5 bases and 7 bases respectively, with 20 bases between them. From germline, CDR1 is SGHAT and CDR2 FQDESV (reference sequence).

The rearrangement links TRBV11-1 to TRBJ1-4, with D maybe TRBD1 (5 bases). The TCR originated in a woman aged 50 to 60 with renal cell carcinoma. The sequencing used blood, collected from a patient whose treatment included radiotherapy and nephrectomy. CDR3 in DNA: TGTGCCAGCAGCGCCCGCGACAGCCCGGGGGGTGAAAAACTGTTTTTT. Translation gives CASSARDSPGGEKLFF.